The next 27 T cell receptor beta chains were all read from a single sample in a study of T-cell memory formation after mild COVID-19. TCRdb used MiXCR to reprocess the 5' RACE reads, holding one entry per CDR3 protein. The top ten hold 7.5% to 10% of the sample, which has 350,000 to 500,000 distinct CDR3 sequences, around 20% seen once. Source material: PBMCs or a T cell subset sorted from them (not recorded which). All receptors come from an adult woman who had mild COVID-19 (a few samples of this study predate the infection). Cell type and time point are not known.

This clonotype has a handful of counts. The V call is TRBV7-9, the J call TRBJ2-3; D may be TRBD2 (5 bases). In germline, CDR1 is SEHNR, CDR2 FQNEAQ (reference sequence). The V end lost 4 bases, the J end lost 4 bases, and 15 bases lay between the germline ends. The CDR3 runs 15 residues. CDR3: CASSSLLPGADTQYF. For the CDR3, the DNA is TGTGCCAGCAGCTCATTACTGCCCGGGGCAGATACGCAGTATTTT.

In this sample, this clonotype turned up a few times. The rearrangement links TRBV4-1 to TRBJ2-2; the D gene is possibly TRBD2 (5 bases). This CDR3 comprises 16 residues. V was shortened by 4 bases and J by 0 bases, with 12 bases between the two germline ends. The germline gives CDR1 MGHRA, CDR2 YSYEKL. The CDR3 sequence is CASSRAGRANTGELFF. CDR3 coding DNA: TGCGCCAGCAGCCGGGCGGGTCGCGCGAACACCGGGGAGCTGTTTTTT.

This chain joins TRBV29-1 and TRBJ2-3; D is unclear. This CDR3 is built from 12 residues. V lost 5 bases and J lost 0, with 6 bases in between. Germline V CDR1 and CDR2: SQVTM, ANQGSEA. The CDR3 here is CSVTWSTDTQYF. CDR3 bases: TGCAGCGTTACATGGAGCACAGATACGCAGTATTTT.

This clonotype has more than one count but fewer than ten. The rearrangement uses TRBV7-3 and TRBJ2-1; a possible D gene is TRBD1 (5 bases). Trimming removed 5 bases at V and 2 bases at J, with 13 bases between. Germline V gene lookup returns CDR1 SGHTA and CDR2 FQGTGA. The CDR3 runs to 15 residues. The CDR3 spells CASSAWVGAYNEQFF. CDR3 in DNA: TGTGCCAGCAGCGCCTGGGTAGGGGCCTACAATGAGCAGTTCTTC.

This clonotype was counted between two and nine times. The rearrangement joins TRBV24-1 to TRBJ1-1; D is unclear. Germline values: CDR1 KGHDR, CDR2 SFDVKD. V was clipped by 6 bases and J by 1 base, with 11 bases between them. The CDR3 consists of 14 residues. CDR3 protein: CATSSGGRNTEAFF. In nucleotides, the CDR3 is TGTGCCACCAGTAGTGGAGGGAGGAACACTGAAGCTTTCTTT.

This clonotype has a handful of counts. The chain uses TRBV24-1 and TRBJ1-4; D is undetermined. The CDR3 is 16 residues long. CDR1 and CDR2 from the germline V gene are KGHDR and SFDVKD. The ends were cut back, 8 bases at V and 7 bases at J, with 22 bases in the middle. CDR3 loop: CATIKGTGLMSEKLFF. DNA for the CDR3: TGTGCCACCATCAAGGGTACGGGGTTAATGAGTGAAAAACTGTTTTTT.

Comments on this clonotype: The junction departs from germline at one end; a sequencing error may be responsible. The chain carries TRBV7-7 and TRBJ2-3; unclear D gene. Germline values: CDR1 SSHAT, CDR2 FNYEAQ (reference sequence). The CDR3 extends over 15 amino acids. In DNA, the CDR3 is TGTGCTAGCAGCTTAGTCTCACAGCCGACAGATACGCAGTATTTT. This encodes CASSLVSQPTDTQYF.

The rearrangement links TRBV7-9 to TRBJ2-3; 10 bases line up with TRBD2. In germline, CDR1 is SEHNR, CDR2 FQNEAQ (reference sequence). V was clipped by 5 bases and J by 8 bases; unmatched bases: 1. The CDR3 length is 12 residues. Here the CDR3 reads CASSQREGTQYF. The CDR3 DNA follows: TGTGCCAGCAGCCAGCGGGAGGGTACGCAGTATTTT.

This clonotype occurred a few times. In nucleotides, the CDR3 is TGTGCCAGCAGCAAAGTGGGGGACAGGGTCCACACAGATACGCAGTATTTT. It yields the protein CASSKVGDRVHTDTQYF. The genes are TRBV21-1 and TRBJ2-3; whether TRBD1, the table's D call, matches the DNA was not checked. TRBV21-1 is described as a pseudogene. The CDR3 is 17 amino acids.

This clonotype was recorded many times. CDR3: CASSSGSSYEQYF. CDR3 DNA sequence: TGCGCCAGCAGCAGCGGGAGTTCCTACGAGCAGTACTTC. This chain uses TRBV5-1 with TRBJ2-7; 8 positions agree with TRBD2. This CDR3 region has 13 residues. The junction had 1 base not matched to a gene; V was cut back by 4 bases and J by 1 base. The germline V gene encodes CDR1 SGHRS and CDR2 YFSETQ.

This chain connects TRBV2 to TRBJ2-7, with D tentatively TRBD1 or TRBD2 (6 bases each). This CDR3 has 14 amino acids. Trimming cost V 3 bases and J 4 bases, with 13 bases left between them. The germline gives CDR1 SNHLY, CDR2 FYNNEI. The CDR3 bases are TGTGCCAGCAGTGAGGCGGGACACTTTTACGAGCAGTACTTC. Residues: CASSEAGHFYEQYF.

This clonotype has at least ten counts. V and J are TRBV3-1 and TRBJ1-1; TRBD1 agrees at 7 bases. The germline CDR1 and CDR2 sequences are LGHDT and YNNKEL (reference sequence). The CDR3 extends over 16 amino acids. The V and J ends lost 4 bases and 1 base, in that order; junction bases with no gene match: 9. In DNA, the CDR3 is TGTGCCAGCAGCCGGAGACAGGGATCGGGGAACACTGAAGCTTTCTTT. The encoded protein is CASSRRQGSGNTEAFF. Combining the CDR3 with reference TRBV3-1 and TRBJ1-1 gives the whole variable domain DTAVSQTPKYLVTQMGNDKSIKCEQNLGHDTMYWYKQDSKKFLKIMFSYNNKELIINETVPNRFSPKSPDKAHLNLHINSLELGDSAVYFCASSRRQGSGNTEAFFGQGTRLTVV.

In its sample, this clonotype was seen many times. This chain connects TRBV3-1 to TRBJ1-1; D not certain. CDR1 LGHDT and CDR2 YNNKEL come from the germline V gene (reference sequence). The CDR3 is made up of 15 amino acids. Trimming shortened V by 1 base and J by 0 bases, and 9 bases separated the two germline ends. The CDR3: CASSQGTLMNTEAFF. The CDR3 nucleotides read TGTGCCAGCAGCCAAGGAACCCTTATGAACACTGAAGCTTTCTTT.

The chain uses TRBV14 and TRBJ2-5; no definite D call. V was pared by 4 bases and J by 1 base, with 7 bases between. The CDR3 totals 13 residues. CDR1 and CDR2 (germline): SGHDN, FVKESK. CDR3 nucleotides: TGTGCCAGCAGCCGGCGGCCCCAAGAGACCCAGTACTTC. Translated: CASSRRPQETQYF.

The rearrangement links TRBV13 to TRBJ2-7; 7 bases are a match to TRBD1. The trim removed 3 bases at V and 2 bases at J, leaving 4 bases unmatched. This CDR3 comprises 14 residues. Germline assignment: CDR1 PRHDT and CDR2 FYEKMQ (reference sequence). The CDR3 DNA is TGTGCCAGCAGCTTTGGACAGGATCCCTACGAGCAGTACTTC. Translating it yields CASSFGQDPYEQYF.

The chain is built from TRBV5-1 and TRBJ2-7, with D perhaps given as TRBD1 or TRBD2 (5 bases each). V gave up 4 bases and J gave up 2 bases, with 13 bases separating them. Germline V gives CDR1 SGHRS, CDR2 YFSETQ. This CDR3 is built from 14 residues. The CDR3 reads CASSAPRDPYEQYF. The CDR3 DNA reads as TGCGCCAGCAGCGCCCCGAGGGACCCCTACGAGCAGTACTTC.

DNA of the CDR3: TGTGCCACCAGCATTAGGACCGACACTAATGAAAAACTGTTTTTT. Translating it yields CATSIRTDTNEKLFF. This chain joins TRBV15 and TRBJ1-4; D unresolved. The V end was cut by 4 bases, the J end by 2 bases, with 11 bases between. The CDR3 is 15 residues long. Germline CDR1 is LNHNV and CDR2 is YYDKDF (reference sequence).

The rearrangement uses TRBV7-2 and TRBJ1-2, with 7 bases fitting TRBD1. The CDR3 loop spans 13 amino acids. Germline assignment: CDR1 SGHTA and CDR2 FQGNSA. V dropped 4 bases and J dropped 8; count of bases not matched to a gene: 7. This CDR3 is CASSSANRGGYTF. CDR3 bases: TGTGCCAGCAGCTCCGCAAACAGGGGCGGCTACACCTTC.

The chain uses TRBV29-1 and TRBJ2-3, with 10 bases that match TRBD2. The junction had 3 bases not matched to a gene; V was cut back by 1 base and J by 5 bases. Germline V CDR1 and CDR2: SQVTM, ANQGSEA. This CDR3 has 14 amino acids. CDR3 residues: CSVEGGLAIDTQYF. CDR3 bases: TGCAGCGTTGAAGGGGGACTAGCGATAGATACGCAGTATTTT.

V and J are TRBV20-1 and TRBJ1-4, with D perhaps matching TRBD1 (5 bases). The V gene lost 4 bases and the J gene lost 0 bases, with 9 bases spanning the gap. Germline CDR1 DFQATT, CDR2 SNEGSKA (reference sequence). This CDR3 region has 14 residues. The CDR3 nucleotides are TGCAGTGCTACGGTGGGACCAACTAATGAAAAACTGTTTTTT. Translation: CSATVGPTNEKLFF.

This clonotype has more than one count but fewer than ten. The V call is TRBV27, the J call TRBJ2-5; a possible D gene is TRBD1 (5 bases). The CDR3 has 15 residues. Trimming removed 3 bases from V and 4 bases from J, with 15 bases in between. Per the germline V gene, CDR1 is MNHEY and CDR2 is SMNVEV (reference sequence). The CDR3 sequence is CASSFYQGRGETQYF. For the CDR3, the DNA is TGTGCCAGCAGTTTTTACCAGGGCAGAGGAGAGACCCAGTACTTC.

This clonotype was seen a few times. CDR3 in DNA: TGCGCCAGCAGCCAAGAGAGGTCTAGCGGGGGCTACGAGCAGTACTTC. Translation: CASSQERSSGGYEQYF. The gene calls are TRBV4-1 and TRBJ2-7; TRBD2 agrees at 10 bases. Looked up from germline, CDR1 is MGHRA and CDR2 is YSYEKL. The CDR3 is made up of 16 amino acids. Trimming took 0 bases from V and 3 from J; bases not matched to a gene: 5.

This clonotype was picked up many times. This rearrangement joins TRBV5-1 to TRBJ1-1, with D possibly TRBD1 on 5 matching bases. The CDR3 runs to 13 residues. Germline V CDR1 and CDR2: SGHRS, YFSETQ. Trimming removed 5 bases from V and 2 bases from J, with 10 bases in between. The CDR3 DNA reads TGCGCCAGCAGATTCGACAGTAACACTGAAGCTTTCTTT. Residues: CASRFDSNTEAFF. The variable domain in full, completed from reference TRBV5-1 and TRBJ1-1, reads KAGVTQTPRYLIKTRGQQVTLSCSPISGHRSVSWYQQTPGQGLQFLFEYFSETQRNKGNFPGRFSGRQFSNSRSEMNVSTLELGDSALYLCASRFDSNTEAFFGQGTRLTVV.

This clonotype was found many times. The chain joins TRBV10-3 to TRBJ1-2; 7 bases line up with TRBD1. The CDR3 loop spans 17 amino acids. CDR1 is ENHRY and CDR2 is SYGVKD in the germline V gene. Trimming removed 0 bases from V and 0 bases from J; junction bases left unmatched: 7. The CDR3 reads CAISESGRGRANYGYTF. DNA of the CDR3: TGTGCCATCAGTGAGTCGGGCAGGGGGAGAGCTAACTATGGCTACACCTTC.

This clonotype was seen a handful of times. The rearrangement links TRBV29-1 to TRBJ2-2; no reliable D call. Between the trimmed V and J ends, which lost 1 base and 2 bases, there was a span of 11 bases. The CDR3 loop spans 15 amino acids. CDR1 is SQVTM, CDR2 ANQGSEA, per germline. CDR3 nucleotide sequence: TGCAGCGTTGAAGCCGCCGGGCGAAACACCGGGGAGCTGTTTTTT. It specifies CSVEAAGRNTGELFF.

The V and J genes are TRBV3-1 and TRBJ1-6; 7 nucleotides line up with TRBD1. CDR1 LGHDT and CDR2 YNNKEL come from the germline V gene (reference sequence). The CDR3 totals 14 residues. J gave up 5 bases and V 6 bases, and 4 bases lay outside the gene matches. The CDR3: CASRGTGDNSPLHF. CDR3 nucleotide sequence: TGTGCCAGCAGAGGAACAGGGGATAATTCACCCCTCCACTTT.

This clonotype was seen a handful of times. The chain couples TRBV6-5 to TRBJ1-5; no clear D gene. The CDR3 is 14 residues long. V was clipped by 6 bases and J by 2 bases, with 11 bases between them. Germline lookup yields CDR1 MNHEY and CDR2 SVGAGI. The chain's CDR3 is CASSLNSGNQPQHF. The CDR3 region has the DNA TGTGCCAGCAGCCTCAACTCGGGCAATCAGCCCCAGCATTTT.